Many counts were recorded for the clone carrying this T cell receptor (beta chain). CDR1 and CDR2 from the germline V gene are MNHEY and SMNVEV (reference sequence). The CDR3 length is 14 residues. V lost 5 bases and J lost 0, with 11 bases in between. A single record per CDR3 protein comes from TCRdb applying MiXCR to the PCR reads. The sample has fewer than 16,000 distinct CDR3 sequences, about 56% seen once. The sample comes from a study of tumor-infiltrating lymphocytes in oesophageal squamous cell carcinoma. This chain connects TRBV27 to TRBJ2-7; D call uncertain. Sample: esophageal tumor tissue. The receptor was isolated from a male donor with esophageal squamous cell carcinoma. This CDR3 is CASSMRHSSYEQYF. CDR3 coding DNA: TGTGCCAGCAGTATGCGTCACAGCTCCTACGAGCAGTACTTC.